The T cell receptor (beta chain) described here comes from a study of cytomegalovirus exposure and HLA in healthy donors. Study-level points and caveats: With later analysis, a missense DCLRE1C variant became linked to TCR beta V- and J-gene trimming. Sequencing likely generated an artifact that appeared as a cluster of highly shared sequence variants. Equally common other TCR beta chains were less clonally expanded than HLA-associated ones, a later analysis found.

On this clone: What it recognizes is unknown.

The study ran its PCR with 60 Vbeta and 13 Jbeta primers. Assay: immunoSEQ multiplex PCR; the TCRdb copy retains only in-frame clones and omits some. The top ten clones hold 1.5% to 2% of a sample with 130,000 to 150,000 clones, over 60% of them seen once. The CDR3 contains 13 residues. CDR1 and CDR2 (germline): LNHNV, YYDKDF (reference sequence). V was clipped by 0 bases and J by 4 bases, with 5 bases between them. This sequence was found in a woman between 18 and 29 years old in good health and CMV-seronegative. The V and J genes are TRBV15 and TRBJ2-3; no firm D call. The sequenced sample was PBMCs. CDR3 DNA sequence: TGTGCCACCAGCAGAGACAGGCCAGATACGCAGTATTTT. This translates into CATSRDRPDTQYF.